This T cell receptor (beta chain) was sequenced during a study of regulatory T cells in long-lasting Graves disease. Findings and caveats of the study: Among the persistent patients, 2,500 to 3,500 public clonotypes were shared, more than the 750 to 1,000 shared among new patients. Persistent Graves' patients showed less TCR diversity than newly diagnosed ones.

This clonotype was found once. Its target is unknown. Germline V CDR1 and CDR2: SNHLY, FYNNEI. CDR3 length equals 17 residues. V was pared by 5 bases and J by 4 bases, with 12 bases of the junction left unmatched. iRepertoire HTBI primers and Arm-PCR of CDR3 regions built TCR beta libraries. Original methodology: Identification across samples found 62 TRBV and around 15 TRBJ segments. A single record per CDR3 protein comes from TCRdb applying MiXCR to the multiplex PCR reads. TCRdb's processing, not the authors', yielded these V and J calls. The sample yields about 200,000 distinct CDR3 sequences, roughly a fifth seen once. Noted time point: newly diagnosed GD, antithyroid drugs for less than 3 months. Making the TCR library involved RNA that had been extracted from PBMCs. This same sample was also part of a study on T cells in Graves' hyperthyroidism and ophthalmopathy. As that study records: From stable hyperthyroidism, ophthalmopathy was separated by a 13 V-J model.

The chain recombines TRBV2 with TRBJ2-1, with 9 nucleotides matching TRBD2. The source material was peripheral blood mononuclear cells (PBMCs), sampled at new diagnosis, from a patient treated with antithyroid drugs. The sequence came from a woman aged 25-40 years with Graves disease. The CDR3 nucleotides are TGTGCCAGCAGTCCCGAACGTACTAGCGGGTCGTACAATGAGCAGTTCTTC. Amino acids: CASSPERTSGSYNEQFF.